The clone carrying this TCR beta chain was seen ten or more times. After removal of 3 bases from V and 4 bases from J, the junction contained 16 bases not matched to a gene. CDR3 length: 18 residues. These data originate in a study of regulatory T cells in long-lasting Graves disease. Time point given: newly diagnosed GD, antithyroid drugs for less than 3 months. Generation of the TCR library employed RNA extracted from PBMCs. Building the TCR beta libraries relied on iRepertoire HTBI primers, and CDR3 regions underwent Arm-PCR. Each CDR3 protein is one row after TCRdb ran MiXCR on the multiplex PCR reads. This sample has roughly 510,000 distinct CDR3 sequences; around 16% occur once, and the top ten carry more than 10%. The same data also went into a second study, on T cells in Graves' hyperthyroidism and ophthalmopathy.

The gene calls are TRBV12-3 or TRBV12-4 and TRBJ1-1; TRBD1 agrees at 8 bases. The sequence came from a man between 18 and 35 years old with Graves disease. Sequenced material: peripheral blood mononuclear cells (PBMCs), taken at new diagnosis, from a patient treated with antithyroid drugs. In DNA, the CDR3 is TGTGCCAGCAGTTTTTTGACAGGGGATGTGTTGATGGGCACTGAAGCTTTCTTT. Its translation: CASSFLTGDVLMGTEAFF.